The sequence of this T cell receptor beta chain was determined in a study of blood T cells in healthy people across ages (dated by TCRdb to 2014 to 2015). Regarding the research as a whole: In model experiments, template switching captured about one uniquely barcoded TCR beta cDNA molecule for every two T cells. Using deep sequencing normalized with unique cDNA molecular identifiers, the study measured how TCR beta repertoire diversity changes with age. Four age groups were formed from the donors: young (average approximately 15 years), middle-aged (approximately 40), aged (under 70) and long-lived (82). Donors of different ages were randomly distributed across sequencing lanes to avoid experimental bias. The study analyzed two additional independent replicas of 1 million unique cDNA reads from the same blood draw for two donors, one aged 18 to 30 and one aged 80 or older.

The donors were some 39 Caucasian individuals from Russia, aged 6 to 90 years, who were systemically healthy. Each donor gave approximately 10 milliliters of peripheral blood, collected into EDTA-treated Vacutainer tubes. Ficoll-Paque density-gradient centrifugation was used to isolate PBMCs, with at least 6 million obtained per sample. Total RNA was extracted from PBMCs with Trizol reagent, with at least 5 micrograms obtained per sample. For every donor, flow cytometry on a PBMC aliquot measured the percentage of naive CD45RAhigh/CD27high T cells. The library relied on 5' RACE. Reads for this sample came from an Illumina HiSeq 2500. A second PCR of about 6 to 11 cycles was performed with a sample-barcoded 5' primer and a J-beta primer mix. A template-switch 5' adaptor carrying 12 random nucleotides introduced a unique molecular identifier onto each TCR beta cDNA molecule. Each sample yielded at least 2.5 million CDR3-containing paired-end reads. All of the RNA was converted into first-strand cDNA using the Mint cDNA synthesis kit, with a TRBC-specific oligonucleotide serving as the primer. After uracil-DNA glycosylase treatment, a first 18-cycle PCR used universal primers M1SS and BC2_uni_R on all cDNA. The study's own analysis went as follows. For normalization, 1 million high-quality reads, each with a distinct molecular identifier, were randomly selected from each sample. Reads with shared molecular identifiers were discarded instead of being binned into consensus sequences. MiTCR, run with a Q25 quality threshold and the strictest error-elimination algorithm, handled CDR3 identification, clonotype clustering and error correction. Lower-bound total TCR beta diversity was estimated with a nonparametric unseen species model using Euler transformation. TCRdb trimmed public reads at Q25 via fastp, called clones via MiXCR and kept in-frame beta chains. Rows are combined by CDR3 protein, so each entry shows the most common genes and DNA. None of the V and J calls come from the authors' own analysis; TCRdb made them. In all, the sample holds 1.5 million to 2 million distinct CDR3 sequences, and about 35% of those were seen once. Over 9% of the sample is held by the ten biggest clonotypes.

Overall study results and their limits: The CMV infection status of donors was not known, potentially confounding age-related changes in expanded clonotypes. As age increased, observed TCR beta diversity per million T cells dropped in a roughly linear way, and a significant reduction was already evident by age about 40. Compared with the aged group, the long-lived group had more naive CD4+ T cells, fewer expanded clones and increased TCR diversity, a pattern suggesting age selection. The percentage of naive T cells measured by flow cytometry correlated strongly with observed TCR beta diversity. Total diversity estimates from one million sequenced T cells were considered lower bounds and underestimates. Since profiling was done on bulk unsorted PBMCs, naive and antigen-experienced compartments could not be conclusively compared.

Taken from cysteine to phenylalanine, the CDR3 has 13 residues. The kept DNA is CDR3 alone, 39 bases in frame from the first base. Taken from the germline V gene, the CDR1 and CDR2 loops are SGHRS and YFSETQ. V lost 5 bases and J lost 4 bases, and the count of bases not matched to a germline gene is 4. This clonotype was detected a few times. The target of this receptor is not known. Base qualities are not at hand, and no much larger clone is one base apart. The sequenced sample consisted of blood. The origin of this receptor is a woman aged 25 to 39 in good health. Recombination connected TRBV5-1 to TRBJ1-1, with TRBD1 identical over 8 junction bases. The nucleotide sequence is given as TGCGCCAGCAGACATACAGGGGGCACTGAAGCTTTCTTT. It is translated as CASRHTGGTEAFF. The CDR3, completed at both ends by the reference TRBV5-1 and TRBJ1-1 genes, gives the full variable domain KAGVTQTPRYLIKTRGQQVTLSCSPISGHRSVSWYQQTPGQGLQFLFEYFSETQRNKGNFPGRFSGRQFSNSRSEMNVSTLELGDSALYLCASRHTGGTEAFFGQGTRLTVV.